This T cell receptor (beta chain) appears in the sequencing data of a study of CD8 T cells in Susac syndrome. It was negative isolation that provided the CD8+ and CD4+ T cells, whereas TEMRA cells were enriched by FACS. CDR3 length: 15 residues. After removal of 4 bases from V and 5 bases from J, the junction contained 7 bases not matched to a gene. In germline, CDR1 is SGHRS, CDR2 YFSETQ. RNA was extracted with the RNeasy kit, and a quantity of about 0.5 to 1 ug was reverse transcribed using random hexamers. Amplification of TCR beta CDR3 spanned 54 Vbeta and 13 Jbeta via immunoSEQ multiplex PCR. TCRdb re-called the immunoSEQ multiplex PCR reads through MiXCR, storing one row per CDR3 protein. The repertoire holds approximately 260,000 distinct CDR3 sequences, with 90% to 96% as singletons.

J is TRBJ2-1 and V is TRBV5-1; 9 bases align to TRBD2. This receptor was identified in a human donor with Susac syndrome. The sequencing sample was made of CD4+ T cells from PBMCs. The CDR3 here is CASSLIAGADNEQFF. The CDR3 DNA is TGCGCCAGCAGCCTCATAGCGGGGGCAGACAATGAGCAGTTCTTC.